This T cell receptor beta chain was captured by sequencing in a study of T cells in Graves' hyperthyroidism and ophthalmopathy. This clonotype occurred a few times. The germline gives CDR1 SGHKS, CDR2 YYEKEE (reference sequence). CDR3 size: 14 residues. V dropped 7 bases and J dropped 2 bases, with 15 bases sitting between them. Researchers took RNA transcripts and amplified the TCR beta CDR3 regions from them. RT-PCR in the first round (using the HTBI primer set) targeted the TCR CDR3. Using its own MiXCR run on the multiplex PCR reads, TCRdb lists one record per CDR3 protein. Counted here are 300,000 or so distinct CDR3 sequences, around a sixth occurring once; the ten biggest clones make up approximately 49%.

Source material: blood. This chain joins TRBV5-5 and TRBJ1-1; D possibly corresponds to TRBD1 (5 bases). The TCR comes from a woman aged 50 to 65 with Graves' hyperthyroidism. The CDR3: CASYPRGPNTEAFF. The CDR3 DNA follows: TGTGCCAGCTACCCTCGGGGCCCCAACACTGAAGCTTTCTTT. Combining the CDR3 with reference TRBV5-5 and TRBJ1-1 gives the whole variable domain DAGVTQSPTHLIKTRGQQVTLRCSPISGHKSVSWYQQVLGQGPQFIFQYYEKEERGRGNFPDRFSARQFPNYSSELNVNALLLGDSALYLCASYPRGPNTEAFFGQGTRLTVV.